This TCR beta chain was sequenced in a study of molecular identifiers for immune sequencing clone quantification listed by TCRdb under 2018. Some background on the complete study: For a replicate experiment, RNA from 20,000 or 100,000 naive CD8 T cells was divided into five aliquots, and four of the five aliquots were sequenced. This methods study used CD8 T cells to benchmark TCR RNA copy counting and molecular-identifier clustering-based TCR repertoire sequencing (MIDCIRS). Paper-wide results and their limitations: When barcode sub-clustering was not used, chimeric consensus sequences inflated TCR diversity, with chimeras reaching as high as 47%. Spiked-in Jurkat TCR RNA (around eleven copies' worth), which is not part of the donor repertoire, was contained in the naive libraries. Modeling estimated about three recovered TCR RNA copies per cell, compared with about ten by digital PCR, which implies roughly 30% capture efficiency. The sizes of highly expanded clones could end up underestimated when identical TCR molecules share a barcode. Even against a background of some 920,000 naive CD8 T cells, spiked-in Jurkat TCR RNA amounting to a single cell's worth was reported to be detectable. In CMV-specific effector cells, clones with more than 20 RNA copies accounted for over 97% of molecules, whereas in naive cells such clones accounted for under 1%.

The library was generated by PCR. The sequencer was an Illumina HiSeq 4000. Bulk TCR libraries were prepared as previously described, using TCR primers listed in Table S5. Purification of total RNA was performed with the Qiagen AllPrep DNA/RNA kit. Before any analysis, reads coming from multiple sequencing runs of the same library were combined into one pool. As for the original processing: Only reads with exact TCR constant sequence were kept, trimmed to 150 nt, and grouped by their 12-nt molecular barcodes. Reads within each barcode group were sub-clustered using a 15% Levenshtein threshold, and quality-weighted consensus sequences were constructed for each RNA molecule. Non-functional sequences were removed, as were lower-count sequences one edit away from another. Barcode sub-clusters with fewer than 20% of the maximum read count were removed, based on fitting two negative binomial distributions. TCRdb itself trimmed the public reads at Q25 with fastp, ran MiXCR and retained productive beta chains. Rows are unified per CDR3 protein, each entry keeping the most common DNA and genes. TCRdb, not the authors, supplied the V and J calls. A total of about 640,000 distinct CDR3 sequences appear in this sample, 20% of them only once. Clones ranked in the top ten supply roughly 0.85% of the sample.

Of note for this clonotype: This clone's antigen is unknown. Given a much more abundant clone one base away, this may be a read error.

Libraries of naive CD8 T cells were built from approximately 20,000 to 980,000 sorted cells, with 10%, 30% or 50% of the purified RNA used. Naive CD8 T cells were FACS-sorted as CD8+CD4-CCR7+CD45RA+ on a BD FACSAria II into RLT Plus buffer. Roughly ten TCR copies' worth of Jurkat RNA were spiked into roughly 19,000-1,000,000 naive CD8 T cell samples to test detection sensitivity. CD8 T cells were enriched with RosetteSep CD8+ T Cell Enrichment Cocktail and Ficoll-Paque, followed by ACK red cell lysis. The CDR3 starts with the cysteine, ends with the phenylalanine, and has 14 residues. Here the CDR3 DNA is all that survives: 42 bases in frame from base 1. CDR1 and CDR2 are read off the germline V gene (reference sequence) as DFQATT and SNEGSKA. V and J are trimmed by 7 bases and 5 bases, and the gene matches miss 11 bases of the junction.

Sequenced sample: naive CD8+ T cells from blood, with Jurkat cell RNA spiked in. Read against the paper, the sample's cell subset or site label means: FACS-sorted CD8+CD4-CCR7+CD45RA+ naive T cells. The sequence was collected from a human donor in good health. Some libraries in this study had Jurkat cell RNA spiked in. The sequence joins TRBV20-1 to TRBJ2-7; 10 central bases correspond to TRBD1. The CDR3 in this case is CSVPTGTGDHEQYF. The sequence in DNA is TGCAGTGTCCCCACCGGGACAGGGGACCACGAGCAGTACTTC.